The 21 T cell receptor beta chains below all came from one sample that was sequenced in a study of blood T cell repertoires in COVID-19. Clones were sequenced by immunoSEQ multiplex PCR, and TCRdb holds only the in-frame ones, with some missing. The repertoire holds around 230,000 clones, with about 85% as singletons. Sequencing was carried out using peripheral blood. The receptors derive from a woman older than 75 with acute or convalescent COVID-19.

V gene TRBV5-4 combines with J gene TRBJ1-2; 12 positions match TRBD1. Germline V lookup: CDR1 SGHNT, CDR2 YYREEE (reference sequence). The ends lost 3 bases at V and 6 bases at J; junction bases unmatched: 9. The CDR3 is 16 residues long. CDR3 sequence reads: CASSYAGTGGLDGYTF. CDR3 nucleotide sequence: TGTGCCAGCAGCTACGCCGGGACAGGGGGCTTGGATGGCTACACCTTC.

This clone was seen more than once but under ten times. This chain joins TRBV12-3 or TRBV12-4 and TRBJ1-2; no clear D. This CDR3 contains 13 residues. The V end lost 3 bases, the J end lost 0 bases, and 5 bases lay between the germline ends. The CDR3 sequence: CASSFSANYGYTF. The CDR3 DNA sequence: TGTGCCAGCAGTTTCTCGGCTAACTATGGCTACACCTTC.

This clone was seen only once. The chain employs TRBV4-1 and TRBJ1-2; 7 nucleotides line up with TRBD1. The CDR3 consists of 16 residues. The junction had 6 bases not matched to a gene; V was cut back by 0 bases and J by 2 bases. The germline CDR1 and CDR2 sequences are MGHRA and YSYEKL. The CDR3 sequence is CASSQDNTGANYGYTF. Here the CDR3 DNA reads TGCGCCAGCAGCCAAGATAACACAGGGGCCAACTATGGCTACACCTTC.

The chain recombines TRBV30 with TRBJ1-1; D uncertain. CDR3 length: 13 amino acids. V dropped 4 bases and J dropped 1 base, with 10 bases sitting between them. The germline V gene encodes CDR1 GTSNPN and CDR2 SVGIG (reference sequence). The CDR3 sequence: CAWNFGENTEAFF. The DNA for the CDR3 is TGTGCCTGGAATTTTGGAGAGAACACTGAAGCTTTCTTT.

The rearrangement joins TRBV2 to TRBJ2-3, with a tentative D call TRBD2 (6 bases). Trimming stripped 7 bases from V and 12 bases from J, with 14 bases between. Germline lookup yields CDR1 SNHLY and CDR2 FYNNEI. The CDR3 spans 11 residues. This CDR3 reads CASMEGVHQYF. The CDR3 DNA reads TGTGCCAGCATGGAGGGCGTTCACCAGTATTTT.

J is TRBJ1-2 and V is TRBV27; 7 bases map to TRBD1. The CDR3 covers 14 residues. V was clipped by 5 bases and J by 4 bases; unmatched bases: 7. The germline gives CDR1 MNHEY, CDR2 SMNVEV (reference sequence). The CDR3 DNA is TGTGCCAGCAGTGTGCGACAGGGAGGCTATGGCTACACCTTC. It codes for CASSVRQGGYGYTF.

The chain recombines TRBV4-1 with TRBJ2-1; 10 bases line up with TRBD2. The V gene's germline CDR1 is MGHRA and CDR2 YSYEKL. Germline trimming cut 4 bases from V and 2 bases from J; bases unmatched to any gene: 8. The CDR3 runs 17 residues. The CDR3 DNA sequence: TGCGCCAGCAGCCTAATTGAACTAGCGGGACCCTACAATGAGCAGTTCTTC. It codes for CASSLIELAGPYNEQFF.

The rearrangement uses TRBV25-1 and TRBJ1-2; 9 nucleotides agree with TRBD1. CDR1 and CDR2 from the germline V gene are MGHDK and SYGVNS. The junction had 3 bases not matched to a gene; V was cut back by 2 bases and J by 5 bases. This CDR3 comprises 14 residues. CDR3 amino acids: CASSEGDRAYGYTF. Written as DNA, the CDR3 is TGTGCCAGCAGTGAAGGGGACAGGGCATATGGCTACACCTTC.

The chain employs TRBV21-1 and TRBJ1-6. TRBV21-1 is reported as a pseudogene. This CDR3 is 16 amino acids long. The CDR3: CASSKERGHYNSPLHF. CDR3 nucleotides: TGTGCCAGCAGCAAAGAGCGCGGGCACTATAATTCACCCCTCCACTTT.

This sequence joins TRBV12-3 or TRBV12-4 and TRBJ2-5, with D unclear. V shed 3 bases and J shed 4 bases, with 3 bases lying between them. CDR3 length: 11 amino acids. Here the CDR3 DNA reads TGTGCCAGCAGTTTGCGAGAGACCCAGTACTTC. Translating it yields CASSLRETQYF.

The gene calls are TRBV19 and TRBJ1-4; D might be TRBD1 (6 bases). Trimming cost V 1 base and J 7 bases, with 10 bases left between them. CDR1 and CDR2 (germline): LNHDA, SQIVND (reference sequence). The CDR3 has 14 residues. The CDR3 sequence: CASSIAGVGEKLFF. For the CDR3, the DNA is TGTGCCAGTAGTATAGCAGGGGTAGGTGAAAAACTGTTTTTT.

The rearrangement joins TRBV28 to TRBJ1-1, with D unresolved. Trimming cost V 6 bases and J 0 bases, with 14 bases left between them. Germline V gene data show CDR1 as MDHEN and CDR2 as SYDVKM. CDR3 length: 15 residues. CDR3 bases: TGTGCCAGCAGCGACTTCGGAGCGGTGAACACTGAAGCTTTCTTT. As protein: CASSDFGAVNTEAFF.

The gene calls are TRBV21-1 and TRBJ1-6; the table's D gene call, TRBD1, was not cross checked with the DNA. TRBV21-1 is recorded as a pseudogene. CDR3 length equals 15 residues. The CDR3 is CASSTYRGFGSPLHF. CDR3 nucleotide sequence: TGTGCCAGCAGCACCTACAGGGGATTTGGGTCACCCCTCCACTTT.

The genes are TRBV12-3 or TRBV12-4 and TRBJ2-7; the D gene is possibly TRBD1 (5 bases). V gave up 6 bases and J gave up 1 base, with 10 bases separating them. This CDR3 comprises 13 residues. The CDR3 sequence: CASSRTLSYEQYF. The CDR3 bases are TGTGCCAGCAGCCGGACACTTTCCTACGAGCAGTACTTC.

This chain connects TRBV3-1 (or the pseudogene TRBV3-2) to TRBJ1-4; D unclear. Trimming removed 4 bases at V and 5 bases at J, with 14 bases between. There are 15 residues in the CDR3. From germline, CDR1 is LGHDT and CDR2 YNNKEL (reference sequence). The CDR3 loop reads CASSRGRQPNEKLFF. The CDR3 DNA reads TGTGCCAGCAGCCGAGGGAGGCAGCCAAATGAAAAACTGTTTTTT.

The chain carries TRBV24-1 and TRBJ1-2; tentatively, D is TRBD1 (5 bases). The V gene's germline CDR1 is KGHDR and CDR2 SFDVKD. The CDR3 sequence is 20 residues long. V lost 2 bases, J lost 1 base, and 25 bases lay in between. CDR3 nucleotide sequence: TGTGCCACCAGTGATTCTCCACGCCAGGGTACGCCACGCCTTAACTATGGCTACACCTTC. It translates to CATSDSPRQGTPRLNYGYTF.

The CDR3 spells CASNPGYGTEAFF. The CDR3, as DNA: TGTGCCAGCAATCCGGGATATGGGACTGAAGCTTTCTTT. The chain carries TRBV19 and TRBJ1-1, with D unclear. The V end was cut by 9 bases, the J end by 5 bases, with 16 bases between. CDR3 length equals 13 residues. The germline V gene encodes CDR1 LNHDA and CDR2 SQIVND (reference sequence).

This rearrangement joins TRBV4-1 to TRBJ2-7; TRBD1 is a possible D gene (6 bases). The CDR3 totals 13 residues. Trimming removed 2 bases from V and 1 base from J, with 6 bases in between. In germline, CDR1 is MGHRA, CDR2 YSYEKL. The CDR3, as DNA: TGCGCCAGCAGCCAACAGGGGTCCTACGAGCAGTACTTC. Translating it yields CASSQQGSYEQYF.

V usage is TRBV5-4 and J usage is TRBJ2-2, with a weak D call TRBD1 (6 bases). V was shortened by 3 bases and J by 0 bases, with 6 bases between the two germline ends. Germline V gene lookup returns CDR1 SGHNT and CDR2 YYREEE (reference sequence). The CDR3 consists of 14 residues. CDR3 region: CASSWDTNTGELFF. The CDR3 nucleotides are TGTGCCAGCAGCTGGGACACGAACACCGGGGAGCTGTTTTTT. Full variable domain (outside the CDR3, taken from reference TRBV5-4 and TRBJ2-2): ETGVTQSPTHLIKTRGQQVTLRCSSQSGHNTVSWYQQALGQGPQFIFQYYREEENGRGNFPPRFSGLQFPNYSSELNVNALELDDSALYLCASSWDTNTGELFFGEGSRLTVL.

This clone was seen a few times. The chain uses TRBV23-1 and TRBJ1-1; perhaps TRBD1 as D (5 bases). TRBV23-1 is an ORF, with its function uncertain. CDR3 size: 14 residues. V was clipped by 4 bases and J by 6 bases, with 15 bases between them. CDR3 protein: CASSPRQYLAEAFF. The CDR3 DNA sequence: TGCGCCAGCAGTCCAAGACAGTATCTCGCTGAAGCTTTCTTT.

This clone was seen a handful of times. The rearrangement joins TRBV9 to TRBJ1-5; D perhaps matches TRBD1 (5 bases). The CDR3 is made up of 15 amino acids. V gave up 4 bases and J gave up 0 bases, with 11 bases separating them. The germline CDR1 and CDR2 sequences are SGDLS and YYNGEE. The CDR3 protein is CASSPDTYSNQPQHF. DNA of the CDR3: TGTGCCAGCAGCCCGGACACTTATAGCAATCAGCCCCAGCATTTT.